This T cell receptor beta chain emerged from a study of T cell responses to AZD1222 COVID-19 vaccine. Regarding the study as a whole: White British donors predominated, females outnumbered males, and clonal diversity was possibly underestimated.

TCRdb keeps only in-frame clones here, not all; method: immunoSEQ multiplex PCR. The sample includes around 160,000 clones, 92% of them seen just once. CDR1 is MDHEN, CDR2 SYDVKM, per germline. The V end lost 8 bases, the J end lost 4 bases, and 20 bases lay between the germline ends. The CDR3 is 15 residues long. The count of this clone is one. Its antigen is not identified. The sample here was peripheral blood, taken 28 days after the second AZD1222 dose. The chain recombines TRBV28 with TRBJ1-1; D possibly corresponds to TRBD1 (6 bases). This receptor was identified in an adult who received the AZD1222 COVID-19 vaccine. For the CDR3, the DNA is TGTGCCAGCCTCGTAGGGGGGGAGGGGTCCACTGAAGCTTTCTTT. Protein: CASLVGGEGSTEAFF.